The entry below describes one TCR beta chain. Its specificity is not known. Together with a sample-barcoded 5' primer, a J-beta primer mix was included in a second PCR lasting roughly 6 to 12 cycles. With 12 random nucleotides, a template-switch adaptor tagged each individual cDNA molecule. MiXCR, applied by TCRdb to the 5' RACE reads, yields one record per CDR3 protein. The table has approximately 1,700,000 distinct CDR3 sequences, about two fifths seen once. V lost 2 bases, J lost 6 bases, and 13 bases lay in between. The CDR3 extends over 14 amino acids. CDR1 MNHNY and CDR2 SVGAGI come from the germline V gene (reference sequence). The data originate from a study of blood T cells in healthy people across ages. General study findings and limits: Any conclusive comparison of naive versus antigen-experienced cells was prevented by using unsorted PBMCs.

Healthy Caucasian individuals from Russia aged 6 to 90 were enrolled as donors. The chain employs TRBV6-6 and TRBJ1-2; possibly TRBD1 for D (5 bases). This sequence was found in a human donor in good health. The source material was blood. The CDR3 coding sequence is TGTGCCAGCAGTTACAAAGGGGCTCGGCATGGCTACACCTTC. It is translated as CASSYKGARHGYTF.